This entry concerns a single TCR beta chain. The sample is drawn from a study of Ad26.COV2.S vaccination and SARS-CoV-2 variants. Sequencing used immunoSEQ multiplex PCR; TCRdb keeps in-frame clones, though not all of them. This table has about 400,000 clones, around 89% appearing once. Germline V lookup: CDR1 MDHEN, CDR2 SYDVKM. This CDR3 contains 12 residues. With 7 bases removed from V and 11 bases from J, the gap between germline ends came to 17 bases. Documented treatment: 15 to 20 received Ad26.COV2.S at low or high dose, single or two shots; roughly 5 received placebo; per-sample allocation not given. Sampling was performed 63 days after the first vaccine or placebo injection. Donor was an adult aged 18-55 years in Boston.

This material consisted of peripheral blood, taken in a trial of Ad26.COV2.S vaccine versus placebo. The TCR was taken from a person aged 18-65 years who received the Ad26.COV2.S COVID-19 vaccine or a placebo. The chain carries TRBV28 and TRBJ1-1; no clear D. The CDR3 sequence: CASNRGDKAAFF. The CDR3 region has the DNA TGTGCCAGCAACCGGGGAGACAAGGCGGCTTTCTTT.